The rows below give T cell receptor beta chains drawn from one sample of a study of early T cells in non-severe SARS-CoV-2 infection. TCRdb processed the 5' RACE reads anew with MiXCR; each CDR3 protein has one entry. The sample lists roughly 64,000 distinct CDR3 sequences; about 11% were seen once. The material sequenced was whole blood, taken at baseline. The receptor source for this set is an adult who was a healthcare worker with PCR-confirmed SARS-CoV-2 infection or an uninfected control (not recorded which). Each CDR3 is given with its conserved first and last residue. The D gene is left open where the match is weak. Size is stated for part of the rows, as once, few or many counts, or as a class when the clone is expanded.

TRBJ2-6,.,TRBV7-8,few,CASSFSLGLRGANVLTF,TGTGCCAGCAGCTTTAGTTTGGGCCTGAGGGGGGCCAACGTCCTGACTTTC
TRBJ2-7,.,TRBV12-3/TRBV12-4,.,CASGGAVGEQYF,TGTGCCAGCGGGGGCGCCGTGGGGGAGCAGTACTTC
TRBJ1-3,.,TRBV27,.,CASSFSGFGNTIYF,TGTGCCAGCAGTTTCTCGGGGTTTGGAAACACCATATATTTT
TRBJ2-2,TRBD1,TRBV5-1,.,CASSTYPGQGGTGELFF,TGCGCCAGCAGCACCTACCCGGGACAGGGGGGGACCGGGGAGCTGTTTTTT
TRBJ1-1,.,TRBV7-9,.,CASSLALGEAFF,TGTGCCAGCAGCTTAGCCCTTGGAGAGGCTTTCTTT
TRBJ1-1,.,TRBV18,.,CASTGPGGTEAFF,TGTGCCAGCACTGGCCCCGGGGGCACTGAAGCTTTCTTT
TRBJ1-1,.,TRBV5-1,many,CASSFLTEAFF,TGCGCCAGCAGCTTTTTAACCGAAGCTTTCTTT
TRBJ2-5,TRBD2,TRBV6-1,few,CASTSEAGIQETQYF,TGTGCCAGCACCAGTGAAGCGGGGATCCAAGAGACCCAGTACTTC
TRBJ2-2,TRBD2,TRBV7-2,few,CASSSAGRDTGELFF,TGTGCCAGCAGCTCGGCAGGGAGGGACACCGGGGAGCTGTTTTTT
TRBJ2-6,TRBD1,TRBV12-3/TRBV12-4,.,CASSSRQGNTGANVLTF,TGTGCCAGCAGTTCCCGACAGGGCAACACTGGGGCCAACGTCCTGACTTTC
TRBJ2-7,.,TRBV12-3/TRBV12-4,.,CASRAPWALYEQYF,TGTGCCAGCAGAGCCCCTTGGGCGCTCTACGAGCAGTACTTC
TRBJ1-1,.,TRBV30,few,CAWSVGRPEAFF,TGTGCCTGGAGCGTCGGACGGCCTGAAGCTTTCTTT
TRBJ2-6,TRBD1,TRBV10-3,.,CAISLQGERGSGANVLTF,TGTGCCATCTCCCTACAGGGGGAGCGTGGGTCTGGGGCCAACGTCCTGACTTTC
TRBJ2-3,TRBD1,TRBV7-9,.,CASSPWRTGVSTDTQYF,TGTGCCAGCAGCCCCTGGCGTACAGGGGTGAGCACAGATACGCAGTATTTT
TRBJ1-6,.,TRBV7-8,few,CASSTGMSGSPLHF,TGTGCCAGCAGCACAGGGATGTCCGGTTCACCCCTCCACTTT
TRBJ1-2,.,TRBV30,few,CAWSVEFSIRLSWHYGYTF,TGTGCCTGGAGTGTAGAGTTCTCTATCCGTTTATCTTGGCACTATGGCTACACCTTC
TRBJ2-3,.,TRBV11-2,.,CASSLATLDTQYF,TGTGCCAGCAGCTTAGCGACCTTAGATACGCAGTATTTT
TRBJ1-6,.,TRBV4-3,few,CASSQEFSLFYNSPLHF,TGCGCCAGCAGCCAAGAGTTCAGCCTCTTTTATAATTCACCCCTCCACTTT
TRBJ1-6,.,TRBV28,.,CATIRPYNSPLHF,TGTGCCACCATCCGTCCCTATAATTCACCCCTCCACTTT
TRBJ2-5,TRBD1,TRBV7-9,few,CASTPPRTGRANF,TGTGCCAGCACCCCTCCCCGGACAGGCAGGGCGAACTTC
TRBJ2-7,TRBD1,TRBV5-1,.,CASRNPGQGTEQYF,TGCGCCAGCAGGAATCCGGGACAGGGAACCGAGCAGTACTTC
TRBJ1-2,TRBD1,TRBV7-9,many,CASSLVGTEIHYGYTF,TGTGCCAGCAGCTTAGTGGGGACAGAAATCCACTATGGCTACACCTTC
TRBJ2-5,TRBD2,TRBV20-1,few,CSVSGGQETQYF,TGCAGTGTCAGCGGGGGCCAAGAGACCCAGTACTTC
TRBJ1-2,.,TRBV11-2,.,CASSLGGAGYTF,TGTGCCAGCAGCTTAGGAGGGGCTGGCTACACCTTC
TRBJ2-7,TRBD2,TRBV2,.,CASSEDRGDSYEQYF,TGTGCCAGCAGTGAGGACCGGGGGGACTCCTACGAGCAGTACTTC
TRBJ1-6,.,TRBV7-9,.,CASSFWDSPLHF,TGTGCCAGCAGCTTTTGGGATTCACCCCTCCACTTT
TRBJ2-5,TRBD1,TRBV7-9,.,CASSLGTGGQETQYF,TGTGCCAGCAGCTTAGGGACAGGGGGGCAAGAGACCCAGTACTTC
TRBJ2-3,TRBD2,TRBV15,.,CATSRDLGLAGGASTDTQYF,TGTGCCACCAGCAGAGATTTAGGCCTAGCGGGGGGCGCTAGCACAGATACGCAGTATTTT
TRBJ1-2,.,TRBV12-3/TRBV12-4,many,CASRRYGPSAYTF,TGTGCCAGCCGAAGATACGGACCATCCGCCTACACCTTC
TRBJ1-1,.,TRBV7-6,many,CASSLGTVNTEAFF,TGTGCCAGCAGCTTAGGGACGGTGAACACTGAAGCTTTCTTT
TRBJ2-1,.,TRBV3-1,.,CASSQVQTLGEQFF,TGTGCCAGCAGCCAAGTTCAGACCTTGGGGGAGCAGTTCTTC
TRBJ1-1,.,TRBV5-4,few,CASRGLMNTEAFF,TGTGCCAGCAGGGGGCTAATGAACACTGAAGCTTTCTTT
TRBJ2-5,.,TRBV7-9,.,CASSRGFGETQYF,TGTGCCAGCAGCCGGGGTTTCGGAGAGACCCAGTACTTC
TRBJ2-3,TRBD2,TRBV10-3,.,CAISGAGSGTDTQYF,TGTGCCATCAGTGGAGCGGGGTCGGGCACAGATACGCAGTATTTT
TRBJ1-2,.,TRBV12-3/TRBV12-4,many,CASSLATMLGGYTF,TGTGCCAGCAGTTTAGCGACGATGTTAGGCGGCTACACCTTC
TRBJ2-7,.,TRBV20-1,.,CSARGTAYEQYF,TGCAGTGCTAGGGGCACCGCCTACGAGCAGTACTTC
TRBJ1-1,.,TRBV29-1,many,CSVEDNGSLGAFF,TGCAGCGTTGAAGATAACGGCTCCCTAGGAGCTTTCTTT
TRBJ2-7,TRBD2,TRBV20-1,.,CSARTSSPYEQYF,TGCAGTGCTCGGACTAGTAGCCCCTACGAGCAGTACTTC
TRBJ2-7,.,TRBV2,many,CASSDKVSLYEQYF,TGTGCCAGCAGTGATAAGGTCAGCCTCTACGAGCAGTACTTC
TRBJ2-1,TRBD2,TRBV9,.,CASTLGEGTYNEQFF,TGTGCCAGCACCCTTGGGGAGGGTACCTACAATGAGCAGTTCTTC
TRBJ2-5,.,TRBV6-5,few,CASSYALRRVGETQYF,TGTGCCAGCAGTTACGCCCTCCGTAGGGTAGGGGAGACCCAGTACTTC
TRBJ2-5,.,TRBV7-2,few,CASSLILTVETQYF,TGTGCCAGCAGCTTAATTTTAACCGTAGAGACCCAGTACTTC